This T cell receptor (beta chain) was identified in a study of blood T cells in healthy people across ages. As for the study in general: Per every two T cells, about one barcoded beta molecule was captured by template switching.

Primers used in a second PCR of roughly 6 to 12 cycles were a sample-barcoded 5' primer and a J-beta primer mix. TCRdb processed the 5' RACE reads anew with MiXCR; each CDR3 protein has one entry. The table has about 570,000 distinct CDR3 sequences, over 25% seen once. Overall study findings and caveats: A roughly linear age-dependent decrease characterized TCR beta diversity per million T cells.

Concerning this clonotype itself: Its antigen is not identified.

Losses at the gene ends were 8 bases for V and 3 bases for J; bases not matched to a gene: 4. The CDR3 loop spans 14 amino acids. Germline-derived CDR1 and CDR2 are SEHNR and FQNEAQ (reference sequence). The data were also submitted as part of a second study, on T cells of mothers and their children.

The sample was blood. The J gene is TRBJ1-6, the V gene TRBV7-9, with TRBD1 identical over 7 bases. The receptor was isolated from a boy aged 2 to 10 in good health. CDR3 sequence (DNA): TGTGCCAGCGGACAGGACCTCTATAATTCACCCCTCCACTTT. This encodes CASGQDLYNSPLHF.